These 21 T cell receptor beta chains were sequenced from one sample in a study of cytomegalovirus exposure and HLA in healthy donors. PCR amplification relied on 60 Vbeta primers (plus 13 Jbeta primers). Measured with immunoSEQ multiplex PCR; TCRdb has only the in-frame clones, and not every one. Found here are around 80,000 clones, around 84% of them singletons; the top ten hold 4% to 5%. Sequenced sample: PBMCs. These receptors were taken from a middle-aged man in good health and CMV-seronegative.

The rearrangement links TRBV5-5 to TRBJ2-7; D is unclear. This CDR3 is 15 amino acids long. Germline V gene data show CDR1 as SGHKS and CDR2 as YYEKEE (reference sequence). Trimming removed 4 bases at V and 3 bases at J, with 17 bases between. Written as DNA, the CDR3 is TGTGCCAGCAGCCCCGGCCCAGGCAGTCTCTACGAGCAGTACTTC. This translates into CASSPGPGSLYEQYF.

This clone was seen only a few times. J is TRBJ1-5 and V is TRBV28; D gene uncertain. Germline assignment: CDR1 MDHEN and CDR2 SYDVKM. The CDR3 runs to 14 residues. V lost 11 bases to trimming and J lost 0 bases, with 14 bases between them. Here the CDR3 reads CACEAPYSNQPQHF. The CDR3 bases are TGTGCCTGCGAAGCTCCTTATAGCAATCAGCCCCAGCATTTT.

The chain carries TRBV18 and TRBJ1-3, with TRBD1 matching over 7 bases. CDR1 and CDR2 (germline): KGHSH, LQKENI. The CDR3 has 14 residues. V shed 3 bases, J shed 4 bases, and the junction held 3 bases outside the gene matches. In DNA form, the CDR3 reads TGTGCCAGCTCACCGGACAGGTCGGGAAACACCATATATTTT. It yields the protein CASSPDRSGNTIYF.

This chain joins TRBV19 and TRBJ2-3; D not certain. V lost 2 bases and J 6 bases, leaving 12 bases between the germline ends. The CDR3 extends over 14 amino acids. Germline V lookup: CDR1 LNHDA, CDR2 SQIVND (reference sequence). CDR3 nucleotides: TGTGCCAGTAGTATAATGGCTGCAGGCGATACGCAGTATTTT. Residues: CASSIMAAGDTQYF.

This chain's CDR3 is CASSPRQGNQPQHF. CDR3 nucleotide sequence: TGTGCCAGCAGTCCCCGCCAGGGGAATCAGCCCCAGCATTTT. The V gene is TRBV6-5, the J gene TRBJ1-5, with D possibly being TRBD1 (6 bases). The germline V gene encodes CDR1 MNHEY and CDR2 SVGAGI. Trimming left V 5 bases short and J 4 bases short, with 12 bases between. This CDR3 spans 14 amino acids.

This clone was seen only a few times. The chain carries TRBV10-3 and TRBJ2-1, with a tentative D call TRBD1 (6 bases). The CDR3 extends over 12 amino acids. V lost 10 bases and J lost 1, with 8 bases in between. Germline V gene sequence: CDR1 ENHRY, CDR2 SYGVKD. The DNA for the CDR3 is TGTGCCACCCAGGGGTCCTACAATGAGCAGTTCTTC. Its translation is CATQGSYNEQFF.

This chain uses TRBV29-1 with TRBJ1-4, with a tentative D call TRBD1 (6 bases). CDR3 length equals 14 residues. Germline CDR1 is SQVTM and CDR2 is ANQGSEA. The germline V and J ends were trimmed by 5 bases and 8 bases, with 18 bases remaining between them. The CDR3 spells CSVLDSLLGEKLFF. The DNA for the CDR3 is TGCAGCGTTCTGGACAGCCTTCTGGGGGAAAAACTGTTTTTT.

This clone has a single count. The chain combines TRBV27 with TRBJ2-1; D is perhaps TRBD2 (6 bases). V was trimmed by 3 bases and J by 6 bases, leaving 12 bases between them. The length of the CDR3 is 14 residues. In germline, CDR1 is MNHEY, CDR2 SMNVEV (reference sequence). Here the CDR3 DNA reads TGTGCCAGCAGTTTTGTAGCGGATACCAATGAGCAGTTCTTC. Amino acid sequence: CASSFVADTNEQFF.

The chain links TRBV18 to TRBJ2-1, with D perhaps TRBD1 (7 bases). Germline V lookup: CDR1 KGHSH, CDR2 LQKENI. Between the trimmed V and J ends, which lost 2 bases and 1 base, there was a span of 15 bases. This CDR3 has 17 residues. CDR3 DNA: TGTGCCAGCTCACCAATGGGGCCAGGGGGGTCCTACAATGAGCAGTTCTTC. Translated: CASSPMGPGGSYNEQFF. Full variable domain (rest looked up from reference TRBV18 and TRBJ2-1): NAGVMQNPRHLVRRRGQEARLRCSPMKGHSHVYWYRQLPEEGLKFMVYLQKENIIDESGMPKERFSAEFPKEGPSILRIQQVVRGDSAAYFCASSPMGPGGSYNEQFFGPGTRLTVL.

V usage is TRBV4-3 and J usage is TRBJ2-6; D perhaps matches TRBD1 (7 bases). V lost 1 base and J 1 base, leaving 14 bases between the germline ends. CDR3 length: 18 residues. Germline V gene sequence: CDR1 LGHNA, CDR2 YSLEER. Written as DNA, the CDR3 is TGCGCCAGCAGCCAAGGTGGAGGGGGCCCGTCTGGGGCCAACGTCCTGACTTTC. Translating gives CASSQGGGGPSGANVLTF.

V is TRBV6-5 and J is TRBJ1-1, with TRBD1 as a possible D gene (5 bases). V lost 7 bases and J 7 bases, leaving 19 bases between the germline ends. The CDR3 runs 14 residues. Germline-derived CDR1 and CDR2 are MNHEY and SVGAGI. The CDR3 DNA reads as TGTGCCAGCACCTTTCTCTCGGACACGAATGAAGCTTTCTTT. The encoded protein is CASTFLSDTNEAFF.

The V and J genes are TRBV14 and TRBJ1-1; D gene uncertain. Germline CDR1 SGHDN, CDR2 FVKESK. V was shortened by 5 bases and J by 0 bases, with 7 bases between the two germline ends. The CDR3 loop spans 13 amino acids. This CDR3 reads CASSLDLNTEAFF. CDR3 nucleotides: TGTGCCAGCAGCTTAGACTTGAACACTGAAGCTTTCTTT.

This clone was found a few times. The CDR3 bases are TGCGCCAGCAGCTTTTCGTTTAACTATGGCTACACCTTC. This sequence encodes CASSFSFNYGYTF. The chain employs TRBV5-1 and TRBJ1-2; D is undetermined. The CDR3 extends over 13 amino acids. Looked up from germline, CDR1 is SGHRS and CDR2 is YFSETQ. Trimming left V 2 bases short and J 1 base short, with 6 bases between.

This clone has just a few counts. The chain uses TRBV29-1 and TRBJ2-2; D is perhaps TRBD2 (6 bases). CDR1 and CDR2 (germline): SQVTM, ANQGSEA. Between the trimmed V and J ends, which lost 1 base and 4 bases, there was a span of 7 bases. The CDR3 length is 13 residues. CDR3 amino acids: CSVEGSGTGELFF. For the CDR3, the DNA is TGCAGCGTTGAAGGTAGCGGCACCGGGGAGCTGTTTTTT.

The chain recombines TRBV5-1 with TRBJ2-1, with 9 bases matching TRBD2. From germline, CDR1 is SGHRS and CDR2 YFSETQ. The CDR3 is 17 amino acids. Trimming at V came to 0 bases and at J to 0 bases, leaving 4 bases not matched to a gene. The CDR3 is CASSLGRSGSSYNEQFF. The CDR3 DNA reads as TGCGCCAGCAGCTTGGGACGTAGCGGGAGCTCCTACAATGAGCAGTTCTTC.

This rearrangement joins TRBV27 to TRBJ2-1, with D perhaps matching TRBD1 (6 bases). V lost 5 bases and J 0 bases, leaving 17 bases between the germline ends. Germline V gives CDR1 MNHEY, CDR2 SMNVEV (reference sequence). The CDR3 is 17 amino acids. For the CDR3, the DNA is TGTGCCAGCAGTCAATTCCCGGGACAAACCTCCTACAATGAGCAGTTCTTC. As protein: CASSQFPGQTSYNEQFF.

This clone came up a few times. The rearrangement uses TRBV7-9 and TRBJ2-7; 10 nucleotides align to TRBD1. The CDR3 is 15 residues long. CDR1 is SEHNR and CDR2 is FQNEAQ in the germline V gene (reference sequence). J lost 5 bases, V lost 5 bases, and 9 bases had no gene match. CDR3 coding DNA: TGTGCCAGCAGCCCCGGGACAGGGGAGGCCGACGAGCAGTACTTC. Its translation: CASSPGTGEADEQYF. The full variable domain, in which reference TRBV7-9 and TRBJ2-7 provide the parts outside the CDR3, is DTGVSQNPRHKITKRGQNVTFRCDPISEHNRLYWYRQTLGQGPEFLTYFQNEAQLEKSRLLSDRFSAERPKGSFSTLEIQRTEQGDSAMYLCASSPGTGEADEQYFGPGTRLTVT.

The chain is built from TRBV7-2 and TRBJ2-7; D might be TRBD2 (6 bases). This CDR3 is 14 amino acids long. Trimming left V 2 bases short and J 4 bases short, with 12 bases between. Germline assignment: CDR1 SGHTA and CDR2 FQGNSA. CDR3 in DNA: TGTGCCAGCAGCTTATCTGGGAGCGGGTACGAGCAGTACTTC. It encodes CASSLSGSGYEQYF.

The chain uses TRBV14 and TRBJ2-7, with no clear D. Trimming removed 1 base at V and 1 base at J, with 14 bases between. Per the germline V gene, CDR1 is SGHDN and CDR2 is FVKESK. The CDR3 is 16 amino acids. The CDR3 reads CASSQGRSRYSYEQYF. The CDR3 DNA sequence: TGTGCCAGCAGCCAAGGTCGGAGTCGCTATTCCTACGAGCAGTACTTC.

The chain links TRBV27 to TRBJ2-3, with 10 bases fitting TRBD2. The CDR3 sequence is 17 residues long. Germline values: CDR1 MNHEY, CDR2 SMNVEV (reference sequence). Losses at the gene ends were 5 bases for V and 5 bases for J; bases not matched to a gene: 13. As DNA, the CDR3 is TGTGCCAGCAGTGACCCCACTAGCGGGATAGGGGGAGATACGCAGTATTTT. This gives the protein CASSDPTSGIGGDTQYF.

The CDR3 spells CAWSVLTWGGGSYNSPLHF. Here the CDR3 DNA reads TGTGCCTGGAGTGTACTGACGTGGGGAGGGGGATCCTATAATTCACCCCTCCACTTT. The chain combines TRBV30 with TRBJ1-6; D is possibly TRBD1 (6 bases). Germline assignment: CDR1 GTSNPN and CDR2 SVGIG (reference sequence). Trimming removed 0 bases from V and 1 base from J, with 19 bases in between. CDR3 length: 19 amino acids.